Listed here are 16 T cell receptor beta chains from one sample, sequenced in a study of cytotoxic CD8 clonotypes in ibrutinib-treated CLL. Clones were read by immunoSEQ multiplex PCR, and TCRdb kept only the in-frame ones, dropping some. The repertoire has about 140,000 clones, about 80% of them found once; the top ten carry around 30%. This sample comprised PBMCs, obtained after 12 months of ibrutinib treatment. Receptors originate from a human donor with chronic lymphocytic leukemia.

V gene TRBV25-1 combines with J gene TRBJ2-7, with D perhaps matching TRBD2 (5 bases). Germline V gives CDR1 MGHDK, CDR2 SYGVNS. V was clipped by 3 bases and J by 7 bases, with 28 bases between them. CDR3 length equals 18 residues. CDR3 residues: CASSEEEPPSPPVGEQYF. CDR3 nucleotides: TGTGCCAGCAGTGAGGAGGAACCCCCTTCCCCCCCGGTAGGAGAGCAGTACTTC.

The V call is TRBV13, the J call TRBJ2-1; D unclear. The V end lost 5 bases, the J end lost 2 bases, and 16 bases lay between the germline ends. Germline V gene data show CDR1 as PRHDT and CDR2 as FYEKMQ (reference sequence). The CDR3 covers 16 residues. The DNA of the CDR3 is TGTGCCAGCAGCAAAATAGAGAGTCCCACCTACAATGAGCAGTTCTTC. This gives the protein CASSKIESPTYNEQFF.

J is TRBJ1-1 and V is TRBV2, with 8 positions matching TRBD1. The germline V gene has CDR1 SNHLY and CDR2 FYNNEI. V dropped 4 bases and J dropped 6; count of bases not matched to a gene: 4. The CDR3 is 13 residues long. CDR3 sequence: CASSGRQGPEAFF. The CDR3 DNA sequence: TGTGCCAGCAGTGGGAGACAGGGGCCTGAAGCTTTCTTT.

This clone was found once. CDR3 region: CASSSLLTQYF. Written as DNA, the CDR3 is TGTGCCAGCAGTTCCCTTTTGACCCAGTACTTC. The rearrangement joins TRBV6-5 to TRBJ2-5; no reliable D call. From germline, CDR1 is MNHEY and CDR2 SVGAGI. The CDR3 has 11 residues. Trimming pared 4 bases from V and 7 bases from J, leaving 7 bases between.

V and J are TRBV28 and TRBJ1-2; D remains ambiguous. The germline CDR1 and CDR2 sequences are MDHEN and SYDVKM. Trimming took 3 bases from V and 8 from J, leaving 10 bases between them. The CDR3 has 12 amino acids. CDR3 nucleotide sequence: TGTGCCAGCAGTTTTGCTACTCCCGGCTACACCTTC. The encoded protein is CASSFATPGYTF.

V and J are TRBV7-9 and TRBJ2-1, with D possibly matching TRBD2 (5 bases). Trimming removed 1 base at V and 0 bases at J, with 7 bases between. Looked up from germline, CDR1 is SEHNR and CDR2 is FQNEAQ (reference sequence). This CDR3 has 15 residues. As DNA, the CDR3 is TGTGCCAGCAGCTTAGTAGGGAGCTCCTACAATGAGCAGTTCTTC. Protein: CASSLVGSSYNEQFF.

The V call is TRBV7-9, the J call TRBJ1-4; a weak D match, TRBD1 (5 bases). V lost 5 bases and J 0 bases, leaving 13 bases between the germline ends. Germline-derived CDR1 and CDR2 are SEHNR and FQNEAQ (reference sequence). This CDR3 spans 16 amino acids. CDR3 sequence (DNA): TGTGCCAGCAGCGCAGGGATAACTGCAACTAATGAAAAACTGTTTTTT. Translated, it gives CASSAGITATNEKLFF.

The CDR3 here is CASSEKNTGELFF. The CDR3 coding sequence is TGTGCCAGCAGTGAAAAGAACACCGGGGAGCTGTTTTTT. The chain joins TRBV28 to TRBJ2-2; no clear D. The CDR3 has 13 amino acids. CDR1 is MDHEN and CDR2 is SYDVKM in the germline V gene. V dropped 5 bases and J dropped 1 base, with 5 bases sitting between them.

The chain combines TRBV7-2 with TRBJ1-1; 9 bases are shared with TRBD1. With 5 bases clipped from V and 7 bases from J, the junction kept 2 bases outside the gene matches. Germline lookup yields CDR1 SGHTA and CDR2 FQGNSA. The CDR3 has 12 amino acids. CDR3 protein: CASSQGQGEAFF. Written as DNA, the CDR3 is TGTGCCAGCAGCCAGGGACAGGGTGAAGCTTTCTTT.

The rearrangement joins TRBV30 to TRBJ1-5; TRBD1 might be the D (5 bases). The length of the CDR3 is 17 residues. V was shortened by 4 bases and J by 2 bases, with 21 bases between the two germline ends. Germline-derived CDR1 and CDR2 are GTSNPN and SVGIG (reference sequence). CDR3 sequence: CAWINYYRIPGNQPQHF. Here the CDR3 DNA reads TGTGCCTGGATTAACTATTACAGGATCCCCGGCAATCAGCCCCAGCATTTT.

Of note for this clone: Other DNA sequences in the same sample also yield this CDR3. The CDR3 region has the DNA TGCGCCAGCAGCCAAGATCCAGCCTCTGGAAACACCATATATTTT. Protein sequence: CASSQDPASGNTIYF. The rearrangement joins TRBV4-1 to TRBJ1-3; D is ambiguous. This CDR3 contains 15 residues. Germline CDR1 is MGHRA and CDR2 is YSYEKL. The V end was cut by 0 bases, the J end by 0 bases, with 6 bases between.

The chain recombines TRBV5-1 with TRBJ2-7; 9 bases agree with TRBD1. CDR1 is SGHRS and CDR2 is YFSETQ in the germline V gene. The V gene end was trimmed by 1 base and the J gene end by 1 base; junction bases not matched to a gene: 3. CDR3 size: 15 residues. DNA of the CDR3: TGCGCCAGCAGCTTGACGGGGACAGGGTCCTACGAGCAGTACTTC. Translating it yields CASSLTGTGSYEQYF.

The V call is TRBV10-3, the J call TRBJ2-7; 9 bases agree with TRBD1. The CDR3 consists of 12 residues. Germline CDR1 reads ENHRY; CDR2 reads SYGVKD. Trimming took 9 bases from V and 2 from J; bases not matched to a gene: 2. The CDR3 DNA reads as TGTGCCATTGGGACAGGGACCTACGAGCAGTACTTC. It translates to CAIGTGTYEQYF.

J is TRBJ2-7 and V is TRBV5-1; the match to TRBD2 covers 14 bases. Germline-derived CDR1 and CDR2 are SGHRS and YFSETQ. The CDR3 is 14 amino acids. The J segment lost 6 bases and the V segment lost 4 bases, leaving 3 bases of the junction unmatched. The CDR3 DNA reads TGCGCCAGCAGCCAGGGACTAGCGGGAGCCGAGCAGTACTTC. It yields the protein CASSQGLAGAEQYF.

The gene calls are TRBV19 and TRBJ2-1; 9 bases align to TRBD2. Trimming at V came to 6 bases and at J to 8 bases, leaving 5 bases not matched to a gene. The CDR3 consists of 13 residues. Germline V lookup: CDR1 LNHDA, CDR2 SQIVND (reference sequence). The CDR3 protein is CASRYSGSHEQFF. Here the CDR3 DNA reads TGTGCCAGTAGATATAGCGGGAGTCATGAGCAGTTCTTC. Complete variable domain (other parts from reference TRBV19 and TRBJ2-1): DGGITQSPKYLFRKEGQNVTLSCEQNLNHDAMYWYRQDPGQGLRLIYYSQIVNDFQKGDIAEGYSVSREKKESFPLTVTSAQKNPTAFYLCASRYSGSHEQFFGPGTRLTVL.

For the CDR3, the DNA is TGTGCCAGCAGTAAACTGACAGGGACCGAGCAGTACTTC. Protein: CASSKLTGTEQYF. This chain uses TRBV6-5 with TRBJ2-7; 7 bases agree with TRBD1. Germline V gene lookup returns CDR1 MNHEY and CDR2 SVGAGI. The CDR3 has 13 residues. The J segment lost 6 bases and the V segment lost 5 bases, leaving 7 bases of the junction unmatched.